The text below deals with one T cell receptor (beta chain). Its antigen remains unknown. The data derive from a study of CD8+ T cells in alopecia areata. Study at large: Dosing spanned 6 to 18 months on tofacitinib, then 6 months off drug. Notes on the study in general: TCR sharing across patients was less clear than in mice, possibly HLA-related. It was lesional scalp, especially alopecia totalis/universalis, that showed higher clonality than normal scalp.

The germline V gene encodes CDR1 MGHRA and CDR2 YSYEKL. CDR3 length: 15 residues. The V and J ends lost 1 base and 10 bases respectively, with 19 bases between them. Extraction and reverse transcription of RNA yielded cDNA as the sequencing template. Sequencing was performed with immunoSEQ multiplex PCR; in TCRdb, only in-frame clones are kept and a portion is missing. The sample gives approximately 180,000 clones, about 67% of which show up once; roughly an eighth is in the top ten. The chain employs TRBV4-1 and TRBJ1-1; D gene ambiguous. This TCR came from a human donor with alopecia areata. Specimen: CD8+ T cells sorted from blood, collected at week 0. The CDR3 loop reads CASSQVFGIPPGAFF. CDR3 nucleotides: TGCGCCAGCAGCCAAGTGTTCGGAATCCCTCCCGGAGCTTTCTTT.